A selection of T cell receptor beta chains follows, all from one sample in a study of cytomegalovirus exposure and HLA in healthy donors. Some clones are missing from TCRdb's copy, which holds only in-frame ones; the method was immunoSEQ multiplex PCR. The table records about 130,000 clones, 75% to 90% of them present only once. The specimen sequenced was PBMCs. The receptors here all came from a woman under 30 in good health and CMV-seropositive. Both conserved end residues are part of each CDR3. Each record gives: CDR3 protein, CDR3 DNA, J gene, clone size, D gene, V gene. A D gene is named only where the DNA matches it firmly. Clone size, where shown, is once, few, many, or a class for clones that have expanded.

CDR3 protein: CAGRDSSSYNSPLHF
CDR3 DNA: TGTGCCGGCAGGGACAGCTCATCCTATAATTCACCCCTCCACTTT
J gene: TRBJ1-6
clone size: NA
D gene: TRBD1
V gene: TRBV2

CDR3 protein: CASSLGGSSYNEQFF
CDR3 DNA: TGCGCCAGCAGCTTGGGTGGCAGCTCCTACAATGAGCAGTTCTTC
J gene: TRBJ2-1
clone size: NA
D gene: NA
V gene: TRBV5-1

CDR3 protein: CASSHGTGRNQPQHF
CDR3 DNA: TGCGCCAGCAGCCACGGGACAGGGCGCAATCAGCCCCAGCATTTT
J gene: TRBJ1-5
clone size: NA
D gene: TRBD1
V gene: TRBV5-1

CDR3 protein: CATSRHRGPYEQYF
CDR3 DNA: TGTGCCACCAGCAGGCACAGGGGACCCTACGAGCAGTACTTC
J gene: TRBJ2-7
clone size: NA
D gene: TRBD1
V gene: TRBV15

CDR3 protein: CAVQRGPDTQYF
CDR3 DNA: TGTGCCGTTCAGAGGGGGCCGGATACGCAGTATTTT
J gene: TRBJ2-3
clone size: NA
D gene: TRBD1
V gene: TRBV10-3

CDR3 protein: CASSLGDSSTYEQYF
CDR3 DNA: TGTGCCAGCAGCTTGGGCGACAGCAGCACCTACGAGCAGTACTTC
J gene: TRBJ2-7
clone size: NA
D gene: NA
V gene: TRBV5-4

CDR3 protein: CASSFDFGSSGVKETQYF
CDR3 DNA: TGCGCCAGCAGCTTTGATTTCGGGTCTAGCGGGGTGAAAGAGACCCAGTACTTC
J gene: TRBJ2-5
clone size: once
D gene: TRBD2
V gene: TRBV5-1

CDR3 protein: CASSPWTGGDYNEQFF
CDR3 DNA: TGTGCCAGCAGCCCATGGACAGGGGGCGATTACAATGAGCAGTTCTTC
J gene: TRBJ2-1
clone size: NA
D gene: TRBD1
V gene: TRBV7-9

CDR3 protein: CASSPGQSGVGLFF
CDR3 DNA: TGTGCCAGCAGCCCAGGACAGTCTGGTGTGGGCCTGTTTTTT
J gene: TRBJ1-4
clone size: NA
D gene: NA
V gene: TRBV9

CDR3 protein: CASSLLGGEGETQYF
CDR3 DNA: TGTGCCAGCAGCTTGCTTGGGGGGGAGGGAGAGACCCAGTACTTC
J gene: TRBJ2-5
clone size: NA
D gene: TRBD2
V gene: TRBV5-4

CDR3 protein: CASSAQGYEQFF
CDR3 DNA: TGTGCCAGCAGCGCACAGGGGTATGAGCAGTTCTTC
J gene: TRBJ2-1
clone size: NA
D gene: TRBD1
V gene: TRBV7-9

CDR3 protein: CASRPQGAYEQYF
CDR3 DNA: TGTGCCAGCAGACCCCAGGGGGCCTACGAGCAGTACTTC
J gene: TRBJ2-7
clone size: NA
D gene: TRBD1
V gene: TRBV27

CDR3 protein: CASSQEANTEAFF
CDR3 DNA: TGCGCCAGCAGCCAAGAGGCCAACACTGAAGCTTTCTTT
J gene: TRBJ1-1
clone size: NA
D gene: NA
V gene: TRBV4-1

CDR3 protein: CASSLVTNYGYTF
CDR3 DNA: TGTGCCAGCAGCTTAGTAACAAACTATGGCTACACCTTC
J gene: TRBJ1-2
clone size: NA
D gene: NA
V gene: TRBV7-9

CDR3 protein: CASAIGGGREKLFF
CDR3 DNA: TGCGCCAGCGCGATTGGGGGGGGCCGGGAAAAACTGTTTTTT
J gene: TRBJ1-4
clone size: NA
D gene: NA
V gene: TRBV10-2

CDR3 protein: CASSLGSGLNTEAFF
CDR3 DNA: TGTGCCAGCAGCTTAGGCTCCGGGTTGAACACTGAAGCTTTCTTT
J gene: TRBJ1-1
clone size: NA
D gene: NA
V gene: TRBV11-3

CDR3 protein: CASSRTGGYGYTF
CDR3 DNA: TGTGCCAGCAGTCGGACAGGGGGCTATGGCTACACCTTC
J gene: TRBJ1-2
clone size: NA
D gene: TRBD1
V gene: TRBV6-5

CDR3 protein: CASSLGGLTGQGPNTEAFF
CDR3 DNA: TGTGCCAGCAGCTTAGGGGGGTTAACCGGGCAGGGGCCGAACACTGAAGCTTTCTTT
J gene: TRBJ1-1
clone size: NA
D gene: NA
V gene: TRBV11-2

CDR3 protein: CASSDSTSGEAATQYF
CDR3 DNA: TGTGCCAGCAGTGACTCGACTAGCGGGGAGGCAGCTACGCAGTATTTT
J gene: TRBJ2-3
clone size: NA
D gene: TRBD2
V gene: TRBV6-4

CDR3 protein: CASSLSWQEQYF
CDR3 DNA: TGTGCCAGCAGCTTAAGTTGGCAGGAGCAGTACTTC
J gene: TRBJ2-7
clone size: NA
D gene: NA
V gene: TRBV5-6

CDR3 protein: CASSEVAGGPDTQYF
CDR3 DNA: TGTGCCAGCAGTGAGGTGGCGGGGGGGCCAGATACGCAGTATTTT
J gene: TRBJ2-3
clone size: NA
D gene: TRBD2
V gene: TRBV6-4

CDR3 protein: CASGENRDTANYGYTF
CDR3 DNA: TGTGCCAGCGGAGAGAACAGGGACACAGCTAACTATGGCTACACCTTC
J gene: TRBJ1-2
clone size: NA
D gene: NA
V gene: TRBV9

CDR3 protein: CASSESMREGPYEQYF
CDR3 DNA: TGCGCCAGCAGTGAGTCTATGAGGGAAGGTCCCTACGAGCAGTACTTC
J gene: TRBJ2-7
clone size: NA
D gene: NA
V gene: TRBV10-2

CDR3 protein: CASSRGLAGAVVYEQYF
CDR3 DNA: TGTGCCAGCAGCAGAGGACTAGCGGGGGCCGTAGTTTACGAGCAGTACTTC
J gene: TRBJ2-7
clone size: NA
D gene: TRBD2
V gene: TRBV7-2

CDR3 protein: CASSNGGSSPLHF
CDR3 DNA: TGTGCCAGCAGCAATGGGGGGTCCTCACCCCTCCACTTT
J gene: TRBJ1-6
clone size: NA
D gene: NA
V gene: TRBV5-6

CDR3 protein: CASTSTGTGNTIYF
CDR3 DNA: TGTGCCAGCACGTCGACAGGGACGGGAAACACCATATATTTT
J gene: TRBJ1-3
clone size: once
D gene: TRBD1
V gene: TRBV6-1

CDR3 protein: CASSVVYRGIALNYGYTF
CDR3 DNA: TGTGCCAGCAGCGTAGTTTACAGGGGGATAGCCCTTAACTATGGCTACACCTTC
J gene: TRBJ1-2
clone size: NA
D gene: TRBD1
V gene: TRBV9

CDR3 protein: CASSLLFRGRENTEAFF
CDR3 DNA: TGTGCCAGCAGCTTACTTTTCAGGGGGCGGGAGAACACTGAAGCTTTCTTT
J gene: TRBJ1-1
clone size: once
D gene: TRBD1
V gene: TRBV7-9

CDR3 protein: CASSLTGVAYEQYF
CDR3 DNA: TGTGCCAGCAGCTTGACCGGGGTCGCCTACGAGCAGTACTTC
J gene: TRBJ2-7
clone size: NA
D gene: NA
V gene: TRBV5-6

CDR3 protein: CASSLQGTYNEQFF
CDR3 DNA: TGTGCCAGCAGCTTGCAGGGCACTTACAATGAGCAGTTCTTC
J gene: TRBJ2-1
clone size: NA
D gene: NA
V gene: TRBV5-4

CDR3 protein: CASSLQQPRGTEAFF
CDR3 DNA: TGTGCCAGCAGCCTCCAACAACCTCGCGGCACTGAAGCTTTCTTT
J gene: TRBJ1-1
clone size: few
D gene: NA
V gene: TRBV7-2

CDR3 protein: CASSGQEIMNTEAFF
CDR3 DNA: TGTGCCAGCAGTGGACAGGAGATCATGAACACTGAAGCTTTCTTT
J gene: TRBJ1-1
clone size: NA
D gene: NA
V gene: TRBV2

CDR3 protein: CASSLVPGGRTNEKLFF
CDR3 DNA: TGTGCCAGCAGCTTAGTTCCTGGGGGCAGGACTAATGAAAAACTGTTTTTT
J gene: TRBJ1-4
clone size: NA
D gene: NA
V gene: TRBV7-9

CDR3 protein: CASSPRGGNPSGYTF
CDR3 DNA: TGTGCCAGCAGCCCGAGGGGGGGCAATCCCTCCGGCTACACCTTC
J gene: TRBJ1-2
clone size: NA
D gene: NA
V gene: TRBV5-8

CDR3 protein: CASSPGNEQFF
CDR3 DNA: TGTGCCAGCAGTCCGGGTAATGAGCAGTTCTTC
J gene: TRBJ2-1
clone size: NA
D gene: NA
V gene: TRBV6-5

CDR3 protein: CASLGSVGYTF
CDR3 DNA: TGTGCCAGCCTCGGAAGCGTTGGCTACACCTTC
J gene: TRBJ1-2
clone size: few
D gene: NA
V gene: TRBV2

CDR3 protein: CASSSTGGAYSYEQYF
CDR3 DNA: TGTGCCAGCTCATCAACAGGGGGCGCTTACTCCTACGAGCAGTACTTC
J gene: TRBJ2-7
clone size: NA
D gene: TRBD1
V gene: TRBV18

CDR3 protein: CASGPTERGGYNEQFF
CDR3 DNA: TGTGCCAGCGGACCCACTGAGCGGGGGGGCTACAATGAGCAGTTCTTC
J gene: TRBJ2-1
clone size: NA
D gene: TRBD2
V gene: TRBV27

CDR3 protein: CASSPGQGTDGYTF
CDR3 DNA: TGCGCCAGCAGCCCCGGACAGGGAACTGATGGCTACACCTTC
J gene: TRBJ1-2
clone size: few
D gene: TRBD1
V gene: TRBV5-1

CDR3 protein: CASSTAGYTEAFF
CDR3 DNA: TGTGCCAGCAGTACAGCAGGGTATACTGAAGCTTTCTTT
J gene: TRBJ1-1
clone size: NA
D gene: NA
V gene: TRBV6-5

CDR3 protein: CASSLGQSGYTF
CDR3 DNA: TGTGCCAGCAGCCTCGGACAGTCTGGCTACACCTTC
J gene: TRBJ1-2
clone size: NA
D gene: NA
V gene: TRBV28

CDR3 protein: CASSFRPSGEKQYF
CDR3 DNA: TGTGCCAGCAGCTTTCGGCCTAGCGGGGAAAAGCAGTATTTT
J gene: TRBJ2-3
clone size: NA
D gene: TRBD2
V gene: TRBV5-6

CDR3 protein: CASSQDREENYGYTF
CDR3 DNA: TGCGCCAGCAGCCAAGATCGGGAGGAGAACTATGGCTACACCTTC
J gene: TRBJ1-2
clone size: NA
D gene: NA
V gene: TRBV4-1

CDR3 protein: CASSLVDTGELFF
CDR3 DNA: TGTGCCAGCAGCTTAGTCGACACCGGGGAGCTGTTTTTT
J gene: TRBJ2-2
clone size: many
D gene: NA
V gene: TRBV7-8

CDR3 protein: CASRDITNTGELFF
CDR3 DNA: TGTGCCAGCCGGGACATCACGAACACCGGGGAGCTGTTTTTT
J gene: TRBJ2-2
clone size: NA
D gene: NA
V gene: TRBV7-3

CDR3 protein: CASSVGQLEWGEDTQYF
CDR3 DNA: TGCGCCAGCAGTGTCGGGCAGCTTGAATGGGGGGAAGATACGCAGTATTTT
J gene: TRBJ2-3
clone size: NA
D gene: NA
V gene: TRBV10-1

CDR3 protein: CASSEGGGNTIYF
CDR3 DNA: TGTGCCAGCAGTGAAGGAGGTGGAAACACCATATATTTT
J gene: TRBJ1-3
clone size: NA
D gene: NA
V gene: TRBV6-1

CDR3 protein: CASSSLSGYGYTF
CDR3 DNA: TGTGCCAGTAGTAGCCTTTCCGGGTATGGCTACACCTTC
J gene: TRBJ1-2
clone size: NA
D gene: NA
V gene: TRBV19

CDR3 protein: CASSLITPGEAFF
CDR3 DNA: TGTGCCAGCAGCTTAATCACCCCGGGTGAAGCTTTCTTT
J gene: TRBJ1-1
clone size: once
D gene: NA
V gene: TRBV7-9

CDR3 protein: CASSTWTSGVIGSGELFF
CDR3 DNA: TGTGCCAGCAGCACTTGGACTAGCGGGGTTATAGGGAGCGGGGAGCTGTTTTTT
J gene: TRBJ2-2
clone size: NA
D gene: TRBD2
V gene: TRBV7-2

CDR3 protein: CASSSGVAGAAVAGELFF
CDR3 DNA: TGTGCCAGCAGCTCCGGGGTAGCGGGGGCTGCTGTCGCCGGGGAGCTGTTTTTT
J gene: TRBJ2-2
clone size: NA
D gene: TRBD2
V gene: TRBV28

CDR3 protein: CASSLGGSLLQETQYF
CDR3 DNA: TGTGCCAGCAGTTTGGGAGGGTCCCTCCTTCAAGAGACCCAGTACTTC
J gene: TRBJ2-5
clone size: NA
D gene: TRBD2
V gene: TRBV28

CDR3 protein: CASSLGGSSITEQFF
CDR3 DNA: TGTGCCAGCAGCTTAGGGGGCAGTTCTATTACTGAGCAGTTCTTC
J gene: TRBJ2-1
clone size: NA
D gene: NA
V gene: TRBV7-2

CDR3 protein: CASSISQNNQPQHF
CDR3 DNA: TGTGCCAGCAGTATCTCGCAGAACAATCAGCCCCAGCATTTT
J gene: TRBJ1-5
clone size: NA
D gene: NA
V gene: TRBV6-5

CDR3 protein: CASSHPPSWQEGVETQYF
CDR3 DNA: TGCGCCAGCAGCCATCCTCCCAGTTGGCAGGAGGGCGTGGAGACCCAGTACTTC
J gene: TRBJ2-5
clone size: NA
D gene: NA
V gene: TRBV4-1

CDR3 protein: CASSLAGLAADTQYF
CDR3 DNA: TGTGCCAGCAGCTTAGCGGGACTAGCAGCAGATACGCAGTATTTT
J gene: TRBJ2-3
clone size: NA
D gene: TRBD2
V gene: TRBV7-8